This T cell receptor beta chain came from a study of shared clonotypes between healthy human individuals. Whole-study findings and limits: It was the few donors that limited the genetic and exposure-history diversity represented.

A word on this clone: The antigen is not known.

The V and J ends lost 5 bases and 5 bases respectively, with 19 bases between them. The CDR3 is made up of 17 amino acids. Germline V gives CDR1 SGHTA, CDR2 FQGTGA. Some clones are missing from TCRdb's copy, which holds only in-frame ones; the method was immunoSEQ multiplex PCR. Seen here are 80,000 to 100,000 clones, 60% to 75% observed once, and the top ten hold approximately 46%. This TCR came from a man in his thirties or forties in good health. This sequence joins TRBV7-3 and TRBJ2-6; no definite D call. The source material was memory CD8+ T cells sorted from blood. Described subset: CD45RO+ cells pooled with CCR7-negative TemRA cells. CDR3 nucleotide sequence: TGTGCCAGCAGCGAGTACTACCCACAAAGTCGGGCCAACGTCCTGACTTTC. Protein product: CASSEYYPQSRANVLTF.